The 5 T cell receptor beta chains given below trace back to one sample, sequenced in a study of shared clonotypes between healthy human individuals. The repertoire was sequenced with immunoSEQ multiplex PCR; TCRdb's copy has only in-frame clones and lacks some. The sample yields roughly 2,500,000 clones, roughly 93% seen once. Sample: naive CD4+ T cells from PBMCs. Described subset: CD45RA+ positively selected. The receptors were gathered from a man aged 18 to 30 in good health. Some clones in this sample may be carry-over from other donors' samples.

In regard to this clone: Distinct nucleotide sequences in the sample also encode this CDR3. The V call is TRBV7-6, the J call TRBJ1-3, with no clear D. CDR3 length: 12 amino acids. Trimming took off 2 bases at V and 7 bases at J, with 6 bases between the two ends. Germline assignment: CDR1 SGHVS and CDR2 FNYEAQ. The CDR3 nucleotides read TGTGCCAGCAGCTTACCGGGCAACACCATATATTTT. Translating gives CASSLPGNTIYF.

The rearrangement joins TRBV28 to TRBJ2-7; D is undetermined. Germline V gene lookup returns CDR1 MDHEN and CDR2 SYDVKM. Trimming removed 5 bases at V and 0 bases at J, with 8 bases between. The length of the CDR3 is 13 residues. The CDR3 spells CASSNSASYEQYF. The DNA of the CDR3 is TGTGCCAGCAGTAACAGTGCCTCCTACGAGCAGTACTTC.

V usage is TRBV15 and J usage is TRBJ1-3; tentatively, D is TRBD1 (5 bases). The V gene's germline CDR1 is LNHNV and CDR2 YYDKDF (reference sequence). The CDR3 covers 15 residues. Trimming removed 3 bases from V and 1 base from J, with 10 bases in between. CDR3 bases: TGTGCCACCAGCAGGGGGGTAGGTTCTGGAAACACCATATATTTT. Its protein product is CATSRGVGSGNTIYF.

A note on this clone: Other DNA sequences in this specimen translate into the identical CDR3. This CDR3 is CASSPRDRGTGELFF. In DNA form, the CDR3 reads TGCGCCAGCAGCCCCCGGGACAGGGGAACCGGGGAGCTGTTTTTT. The chain couples TRBV5-1 to TRBJ2-2; 10 bases match TRBD1. This CDR3 region has 15 residues. J gave up 5 bases and V 4 bases, and 5 bases lay outside the gene matches. Germline V gene data show CDR1 as SGHRS and CDR2 as YFSETQ.

The CDR3 reads CASSLTSQGAFF. The DNA for the CDR3 is TGTGCCAGCAGTTTGACCTCCCAAGGAGCTTTCTTT. The chain links TRBV28 to TRBJ1-1; D gene unclear. This CDR3 spans 12 amino acids. Germline V lookup: CDR1 MDHEN, CDR2 SYDVKM. Trimming stripped 3 bases from V and 10 bases from J, with 12 bases between. The full variable domain, completed using reference TRBV28 and TRBJ1-1, is DVKVTQSSRYLVKRTGEKVFLECVQDMDHENMFWYRQDPGLGLRLIYFSYDVKMKEKGDIPEGYSVSREKKERFSLILESASTNQTSMYLCASSLTSQGAFFGQGTRLTVV.